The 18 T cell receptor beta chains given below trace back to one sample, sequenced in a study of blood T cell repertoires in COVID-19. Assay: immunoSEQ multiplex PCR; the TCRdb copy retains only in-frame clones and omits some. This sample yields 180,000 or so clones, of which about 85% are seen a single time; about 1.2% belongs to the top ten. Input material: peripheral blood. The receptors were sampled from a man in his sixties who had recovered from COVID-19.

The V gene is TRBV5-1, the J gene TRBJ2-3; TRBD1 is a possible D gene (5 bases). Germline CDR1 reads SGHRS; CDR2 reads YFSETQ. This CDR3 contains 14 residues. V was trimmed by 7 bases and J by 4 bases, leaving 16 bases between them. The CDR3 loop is CASHPYGAPDTQYF. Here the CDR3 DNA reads TGCGCCAGCCATCCCTATGGGGCGCCAGATACGCAGTATTTT.

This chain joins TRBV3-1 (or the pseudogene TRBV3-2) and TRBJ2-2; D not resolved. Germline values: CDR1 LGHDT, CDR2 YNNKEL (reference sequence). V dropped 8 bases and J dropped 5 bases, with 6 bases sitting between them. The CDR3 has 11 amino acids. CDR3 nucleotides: TGTGCCAGCTCGGTTACCGGGGAGCTGTTTTTT. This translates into CASSVTGELFF.

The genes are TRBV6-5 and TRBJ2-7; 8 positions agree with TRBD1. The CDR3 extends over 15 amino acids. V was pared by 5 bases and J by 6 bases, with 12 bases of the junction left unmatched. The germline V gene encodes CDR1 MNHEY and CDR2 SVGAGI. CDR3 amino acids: CASSTPRGRLGEQYF. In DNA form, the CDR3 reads TGTGCCAGCAGTACCCCCAGGGGGCGGCTTGGCGAGCAGTACTTC.

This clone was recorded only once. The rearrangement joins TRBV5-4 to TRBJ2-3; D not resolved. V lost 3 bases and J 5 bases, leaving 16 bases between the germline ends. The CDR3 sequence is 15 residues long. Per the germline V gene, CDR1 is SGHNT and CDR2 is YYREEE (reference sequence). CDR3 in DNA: TGTGCCAGCAGCTCCGACCTAGACGTCAGAGATACGCAGTATTTT. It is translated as CASSSDLDVRDTQYF.

The CDR3 region is CASRTTDLGGYTF. CDR3 DNA: TGTGCCAGCAGGACGACAGACCTGGGTGGCTACACCTTC. The rearrangement links TRBV12-3 or TRBV12-4 to TRBJ1-2, with a tentative D call TRBD1 (5 bases). V gave up 6 bases and J gave up 7 bases, with 15 bases separating them. There are 13 residues in the CDR3.

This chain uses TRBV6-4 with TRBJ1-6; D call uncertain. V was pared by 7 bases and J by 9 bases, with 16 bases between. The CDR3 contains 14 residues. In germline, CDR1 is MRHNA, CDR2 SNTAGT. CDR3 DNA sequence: TGTGCCAGCACCAGGTTCGGGGTAGGTTCACCCCTCCACTTT. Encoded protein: CASTRFGVGSPLHF.

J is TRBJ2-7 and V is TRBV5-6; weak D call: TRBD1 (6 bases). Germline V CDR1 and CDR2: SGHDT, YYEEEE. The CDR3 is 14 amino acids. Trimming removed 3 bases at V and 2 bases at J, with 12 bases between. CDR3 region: CASSSVQGTYEQYF. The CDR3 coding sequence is TGTGCCAGCAGCTCCGTACAGGGTACCTACGAGCAGTACTTC.

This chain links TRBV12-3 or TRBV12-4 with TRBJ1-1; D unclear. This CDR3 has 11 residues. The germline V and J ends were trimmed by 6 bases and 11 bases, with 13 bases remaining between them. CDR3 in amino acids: CASRGELLAFF. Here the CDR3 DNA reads TGTGCCAGCAGGGGAGAGCTATTGGCTTTCTTT.

The DNA of the CDR3 is TGTGCCAGCACCGCCTATGAGGAGGACGAGCAGTACTTC. Translating it yields CASTAYEEDEQYF. The J gene is TRBJ2-7, the V gene TRBV5-5, with D possibly TRBD2 on 5 matching bases. With 6 bases removed from V and 5 bases from J, the gap between germline ends came to 15 bases. The CDR3 is made up of 13 amino acids. Germline V lookup: CDR1 SGHKS, CDR2 YYEKEE (reference sequence).

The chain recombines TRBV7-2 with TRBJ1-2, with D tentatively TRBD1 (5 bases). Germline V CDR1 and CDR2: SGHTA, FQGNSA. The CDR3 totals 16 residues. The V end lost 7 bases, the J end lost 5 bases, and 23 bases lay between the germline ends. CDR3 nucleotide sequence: TGTGCCAGCACCCAGGGAGGGGCCGGGACCGAGTATGGCTACACCTTC. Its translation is CASTQGGAGTEYGYTF.

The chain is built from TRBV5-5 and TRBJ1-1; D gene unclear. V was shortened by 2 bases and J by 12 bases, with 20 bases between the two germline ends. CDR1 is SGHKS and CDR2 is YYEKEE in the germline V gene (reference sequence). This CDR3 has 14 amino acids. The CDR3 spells CASSFQPDIRVTFF. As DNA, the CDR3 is TGTGCCAGCAGCTTCCAGCCCGACATAAGAGTAACTTTCTTT.

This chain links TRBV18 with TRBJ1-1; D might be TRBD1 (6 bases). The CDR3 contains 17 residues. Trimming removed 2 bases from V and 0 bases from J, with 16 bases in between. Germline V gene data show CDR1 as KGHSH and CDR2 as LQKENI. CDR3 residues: CASSPGGRLSMNTEAFF. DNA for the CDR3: TGTGCCAGCTCACCAGGGGGCAGGTTATCTATGAACACTGAAGCTTTCTTT.

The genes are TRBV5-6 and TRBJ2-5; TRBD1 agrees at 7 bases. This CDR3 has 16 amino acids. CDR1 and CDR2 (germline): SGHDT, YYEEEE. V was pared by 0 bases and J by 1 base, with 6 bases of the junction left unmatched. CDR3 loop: CASSLVRDSSQETQYF. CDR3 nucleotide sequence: TGTGCCAGCAGCTTGGTCCGGGACAGCTCCCAAGAGACCCAGTACTTC.

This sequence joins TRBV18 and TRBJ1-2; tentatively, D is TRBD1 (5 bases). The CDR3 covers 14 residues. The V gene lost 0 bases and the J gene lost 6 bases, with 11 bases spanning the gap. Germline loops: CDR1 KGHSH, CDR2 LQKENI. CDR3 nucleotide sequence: TGTGCCAGCTCACCACCGGTTGCGGGGGATGGCTACACCTTC. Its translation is CASSPPVAGDGYTF.

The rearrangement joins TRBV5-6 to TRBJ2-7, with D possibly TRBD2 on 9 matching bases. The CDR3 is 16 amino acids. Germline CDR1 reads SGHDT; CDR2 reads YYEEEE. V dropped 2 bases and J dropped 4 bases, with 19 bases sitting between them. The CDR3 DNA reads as TGTGCCAGCAGCTTCCCGCAGGGGGCGGGGGGGTACGAGCAGTACTTC. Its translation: CASSFPQGAGGYEQYF.

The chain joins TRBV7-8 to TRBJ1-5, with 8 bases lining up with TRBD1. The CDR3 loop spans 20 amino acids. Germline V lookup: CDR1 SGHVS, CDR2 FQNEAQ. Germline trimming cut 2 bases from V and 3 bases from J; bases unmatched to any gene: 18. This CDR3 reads CASSLMGVSGGSWDNQPQHF. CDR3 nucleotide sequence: TGTGCCAGCAGCTTAATGGGGGTTTCAGGGGGCAGTTGGGACAATCAGCCCCAGCATTTT.

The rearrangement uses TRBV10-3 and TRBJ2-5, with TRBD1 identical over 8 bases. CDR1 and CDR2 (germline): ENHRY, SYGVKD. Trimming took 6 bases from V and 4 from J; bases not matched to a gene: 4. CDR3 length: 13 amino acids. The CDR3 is CAIRDRDRETQYF. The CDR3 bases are TGTGCCATCAGGGACAGGGATAGAGAGACCCAGTACTTC.

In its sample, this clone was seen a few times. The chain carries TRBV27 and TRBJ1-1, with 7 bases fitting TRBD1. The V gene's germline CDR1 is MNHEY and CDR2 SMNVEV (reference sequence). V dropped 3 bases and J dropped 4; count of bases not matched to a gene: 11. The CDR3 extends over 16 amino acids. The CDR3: CASSLTGSGVGTEAFF. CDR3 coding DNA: TGTGCCAGCAGTTTGACAGGGTCGGGGGTGGGCACTGAAGCTTTCTTT.